A single sample is the source of the 9 T cell receptor beta chains below, sequenced in a study of early T cells in non-severe SARS-CoV-2 infection. TCRdb reanalysed the 5' RACE reads using MiXCR and keeps one entry per CDR3 protein. This table has approximately 33,000 distinct CDR3 sequences, roughly 5.3% appearing once. The sequenced sample was whole blood. The receptors were gathered from an adult who was a healthcare worker with PCR-confirmed SARS-CoV-2 infection or an uninfected control (not recorded which).

This clonotype was recorded many times. The chain has TRBV20-1 and TRBJ2-5; 9 nucleotides line up with TRBD2. V lost 4 bases, J lost 2 bases, and 11 bases stayed unmatched. CDR1 is DFQATT, CDR2 SNEGSKA, per germline (reference sequence). This CDR3 comprises 16 residues. CDR3 residues: CSATPELAGYQETQYF. The CDR3 DNA sequence: TGCAGTGCTACGCCCGAGCTAGCGGGATATCAAGAGACCCAGTACTTC.

Only a few counts were recorded for this clonotype. The rearrangement uses TRBV6-2 or TRBV6-3 and TRBJ2-1; the D is unclear. This CDR3 spans 14 amino acids. CDR1 and CDR2 from the germline V gene are MNHEY and SVGEGT. V gave up 4 bases and J gave up 15 bases, with 22 bases separating them. This CDR3 reads CASSSEARVAGGFF. The CDR3 coding sequence is TGTGCCAGCAGTTCTGAGGCCCGGGTCGCCGGTGGGTTCTTC.

This clonotype was counted many times. The rearrangement uses TRBV10-3 and TRBJ1-1; D is perhaps TRBD1 (6 bases). V was clipped by 2 bases and J by 1 base, with 14 bases between them. The CDR3 has 16 amino acids. CDR1 ENHRY and CDR2 SYGVKD come from the germline V gene. CDR3 DNA: TGTGCCATCAGTGAGGGCCTACAGGGTTGGAACACTGAAGCTTTCTTT. It yields the protein CAISEGLQGWNTEAFF.

This clonotype was recorded a few times. The V call is TRBV18, the J call TRBJ2-5; 9 nucleotides align to TRBD2. Per the germline V gene, CDR1 is KGHSH and CDR2 is LQKENI. J lost 3 bases, V lost 3 bases, and 8 bases had no gene match. The length of the CDR3 is 16 residues. This CDR3 reads CASSPLPSGTKETQYF. DNA for the CDR3: TGTGCCAGCTCACCTTTACCTAGCGGGACAAAAGAGACCCAGTACTTC. Variable domain in full (rest from reference TRBV18 and TRBJ2-5): NAGVMQNPRHLVRRRGQEARLRCSPMKGHSHVYWYRQLPEEGLKFMVYLQKENIIDESGMPKERFSAEFPKEGPSILRIQQVVRGDSAAYFCASSPLPSGTKETQYFGPGTRLLVL.

This clonotype was recorded many times. The V gene is TRBV21-1, the J gene TRBJ2-1; the table assigns TRBD1, which was not confirmed against the DNA. TRBV21-1 is tagged as a pseudogene. The CDR3 is 14 amino acids. For the CDR3, the DNA is TGTGCCAGCAGCAAGGGGACAGTATTCTATGAGCAGTTCTTC. Translation: CASSKGTVFYEQFF.

Ten or more counts support this clonotype. CDR3 nucleotide sequence: TGCGCCAGCAGTGAGTCTGAGAGGAGACAGGGGCAAGGCGAGCAGTACTTC. Translating it yields CASSESERRQGQGEQYF. The V call is TRBV10-2, the J call TRBJ2-7, with 8 bases identical to TRBD1. CDR1 WSHSY and CDR2 SAAADI come from the germline V gene. The CDR3 has 17 amino acids. The V gene end was trimmed by 0 bases and the J gene end by 6 bases; junction bases not matched to a gene: 13.

The V call is TRBV7-6, the J call TRBJ1-1; TRBD1 might be the D (6 bases). Germline CDR1 SGHVS, CDR2 FNYEAQ. With 5 bases removed from V and 4 bases from J, the gap between germline ends came to 17 bases. This CDR3 is 15 amino acids long. CDR3 sequence: CASSPGRGTRTEAFF. In DNA, the CDR3 is TGTGCCAGCAGCCCCGGGAGGGGGACCCGCACTGAAGCTTTCTTT.

The chain is built from TRBV6-5 and TRBJ2-3; no firm D call. Germline assignment: CDR1 MNHEY and CDR2 SVGAGI. The CDR3 covers 13 residues. V shed 8 bases and J shed 0 bases, with 9 bases lying between them. CDR3: CASRKLSTDTQYF. The CDR3 bases are TGTGCCAGCCGCAAGTTAAGCACAGATACGCAGTATTTT.

The rearrangement uses TRBV6-4 and TRBJ1-2; weak D call: TRBD1 (6 bases). This CDR3 has 14 residues. The germline V gene encodes CDR1 MRHNA and CDR2 SNTAGT. Trimming pared 6 bases from V and 2 bases from J, leaving 13 bases between. The CDR3 here is CASSPRGGNYGYTF. In nucleotides, the CDR3 is TGTGCCAGCAGCCCCCGGGGGGGCAACTATGGCTACACCTTC.